The following is a T cell receptor (beta chain) sequence with its context. The data belong to a study of T cell responses to AZD1222 COVID-19 vaccine. TCRdb keeps only in-frame clones here, not all; method: immunoSEQ multiplex PCR. The sample contains 50,000 to 65,000 clones, 65% to 90% of which appear only once. Trimming took 7 bases from V and 0 from J; bases not matched to a gene: 9. Germline-derived CDR1 and CDR2 are MDHEN and SYDVKM. CDR3 length: 16 residues. This material consisted of peripheral blood, taken 28 days after the second AZD1222 dose. The J gene is TRBJ1-5, the V gene TRBV28, with 7 bases identical to TRBD1. The clonotype originates from an adult who received the AZD1222 COVID-19 vaccine. Written as DNA, the CDR3 is TGTGCCAGCATACCCACAGGGGCCCCTAGCAATCAGCCCCAGCATTTT. This gives the protein CASIPTGAPSNQPQHF.